One sample yielded the 9 T cell receptor beta chains listed below, sequenced in a study of Graves' ophthalmopathy and Graves' hyperthyroidism. The authors amplified TCR beta CDR3 regions, and they did so from RNA transcripts for repertoire sequencing. RT-PCR in the first round used HTBI primers; a second-round multiplex PCR followed. A single record per CDR3 protein comes from TCRdb applying MiXCR to the multiplex PCR reads. The sample lists 650,000 to 900,000 distinct CDR3 sequences, roughly two fifths occurring once. The material sequenced was peripheral blood. The source is an adult man with Graves' ophthalmopathy.

The J gene is TRBJ1-4, the V gene TRBV9; D not certain. The V gene lost 4 bases and the J gene lost 3 bases, with 16 bases spanning the gap. CDR1 SGDLS and CDR2 YYNGEE come from the germline V gene. The CDR3 is made up of 16 amino acids. Here the CDR3 DNA reads TGTGCCAGCAGCCCGGGCCTAACCCAATCTAATGAAAAACTGTTTTTT. Translating it yields CASSPGLTQSNEKLFF.

The rearrangement uses TRBV12-3 or TRBV12-4 and TRBJ1-1, with 8 bases matching TRBD1. The V gene end was trimmed by 5 bases and the J gene end by 4 bases; junction bases not matched to a gene: 6. This CDR3 region has 14 residues. The CDR3 DNA is TGTGCCAGCAGTCGGACAGGGAGGGTCACTGAAGCTTTCTTT. This codes for CASSRTGRVTEAFF.

This clonotype has ten or more counts. The chain carries TRBV2 and TRBJ1-1, with D hard to call. This CDR3 has 13 residues. Germline V CDR1 and CDR2: SNHLY, FYNNEI. V lost 2 bases to trimming and J lost 3 bases, with 7 bases between them. The CDR3 sequence: CASSESSYTEAFF. CDR3 sequence (DNA): TGTGCCAGCAGTGAAAGCAGCTACACTGAAGCTTTCTTT.

The rearrangement joins TRBV6-5 to TRBJ2-7, with D possibly matching TRBD2 (6 bases). The CDR3 loop spans 15 amino acids. Germline V gene lookup returns CDR1 MNHEY and CDR2 SVGAGI. Trimming stripped 4 bases from V and 3 bases from J, with 16 bases between. CDR3 sequence (DNA): TGTGCCAGCAGTTTGAGTGGGGACTCGGACTACGAGCAGTACTTC. Its translation: CASSLSGDSDYEQYF.

This clonotype has more than one count but fewer than ten. The chain links TRBV19 to TRBJ1-1, with TRBD1 matching over 7 bases. The CDR3 runs to 13 residues. J was trimmed by 9 bases and V by 4 bases; bases with no gene match: 8. Germline CDR1 reads LNHDA; CDR2 reads SQIVND (reference sequence). CDR3: CASSTRGQVQAFF. The CDR3 nucleotides are TGTGCCAGTAGTACCCGCGGACAGGTACAAGCTTTCTTT.

This clonotype was seen more than once but under ten times. The chain carries TRBV19 and TRBJ2-2, with unresolved D. V lost 3 bases and J lost 0, with 8 bases in between. CDR1 and CDR2 (germline): LNHDA, SQIVND (reference sequence). This CDR3 is built from 15 residues. For the CDR3, the DNA is TGTGCCAGTAGTATGGCTACCTCGAACACCGGGGAGCTGTTTTTT. This gives the protein CASSMATSNTGELFF.

A single count supports this clonotype. The chain combines TRBV24-1 with TRBJ2-5; the D gene could be TRBD1 or TRBD2 (7 bases each). The tail of the sequence fits TRBJ2-1 better, so the J call may be wrong. This CDR3 is built from 14 residues. Germline-derived CDR1 and CDR2 are KGHDR and SFDVKD. DNA for the CDR3: TGTGCCACCAGTGTGGGGAGGGGGCGGGATGAGCAGTTCTTC. Its protein is CATSVGRGRDEQFF.

As for this clonotype: A much larger clonotype is one base distant, so this may be a read error. The chain recombines TRBV15 with TRBJ2-7; 9 bases agree with TRBD2. The V segment lost 3 bases and the J segment 6 bases; nucleotides outside the gene matches: 3. The CDR3 length is 13 residues. Germline CDR1 is LNHNV and CDR2 is YYDKDF (reference sequence). CDR3 loop: CATSSSGSFEQYF. The CDR3 nucleotides are TGTGCCACCAGCAGTAGCGGGAGCTTCGAGCAGTACTTC.

This clonotype showed up just a few times. This sequence joins TRBV12-3 or TRBV12-4 and TRBJ2-7; D remains ambiguous. Trimming cost V 3 bases and J 4 bases, with 16 bases left between them. The CDR3 runs 15 residues. CDR3 nucleotide sequence: TGTGCCAGCAGTTTTGTGCAGACAATTGTGTACGAGCAGTACTTC. This gives the protein CASSFVQTIVYEQYF.